The next 31 T cell receptor beta chains were all read from a single sample in a study of T cells after yellow fever vaccination. One entry per CDR3 protein, called by TCRdb with MiXCR from the 5' RACE reads. The sample has roughly 320,000 distinct CDR3 sequences, approximately 12% seen once. This specimen was CD4+ T cells sorted from PBMCs, taken 45 days after the yellow fever booster vaccination. The receptor source for this set is a man between 18 and 29 years old who received the YFV17D yellow fever vaccine.

J is TRBJ2-7 and V is TRBV7-9; the match to TRBD1 covers 8 bases. Germline assignment: CDR1 SEHNR and CDR2 FQNEAQ (reference sequence). The CDR3 is 16 residues long. V dropped 3 bases and J dropped 3; count of bases not matched to a gene: 10. CDR3 amino acids: CASSFPTRTGNYEQYV. The CDR3 region has the DNA TGTGCCAGCAGCTTCCCAACCAGGACAGGGAACTACGAGCAGTACGTC.

The chain joins TRBV7-9 to TRBJ2-1; 10 positions match TRBD2. The V gene end was trimmed by 6 bases and the J gene end by 0 bases; junction bases not matched to a gene: 17. Germline V gene data show CDR1 as SEHNR and CDR2 as FQNEAQ (reference sequence). The CDR3 runs to 20 residues. In DNA, the CDR3 is TGTGCCAGCAGGCTAGCGCTGGGGCAGAGGACTAGCGGCTCCTACAATGAGCAGTTCTTC. It is translated as CASRLALGQRTSGSYNEQFF.

CDR3 coding DNA: TGTGCCAGTAGTATGGGACAGATCCCGTGGTATGGCTACACCTTC. It encodes CASSMGQIPWYGYTF. This sequence joins TRBV19 and TRBJ1-2, with TRBD1 identical over 7 bases. The CDR3 runs 15 residues. Germline trimming cut 3 bases from V and 5 bases from J; bases unmatched to any gene: 9. Germline CDR1 is LNHDA and CDR2 is SQIVND (reference sequence).

This sequence joins TRBV19 and TRBJ2-7; D gene unclear. The germline V gene encodes CDR1 LNHDA and CDR2 SQIVND (reference sequence). The CDR3 length is 14 residues. The V end lost 3 bases, the J end lost 2 bases, and 11 bases lay between the germline ends. Here the CDR3 reads CASSIQAITYEQYF. Here the CDR3 DNA reads TGTGCCAGTAGTATTCAGGCCATTACCTACGAGCAGTACTTC.

This clonotype came up a few times. J is TRBJ1-2 and V is TRBV10-3, with a weak D call TRBD1 (5 bases). The CDR3 contains 14 residues. V gave up 2 bases and J gave up 5 bases, with 12 bases separating them. CDR1 and CDR2 (germline): ENHRY, SYGVKD. The CDR3 DNA reads TGTGCCATCAGTGAGGGCACACGGGGGTATGGCTACACCTTC. It translates to CAISEGTRGYGYTF.

V usage is TRBV27 and J usage is TRBJ2-2, with 10 positions matching TRBD1. CDR1 and CDR2 from the germline V gene are MNHEY and SMNVEV (reference sequence). The CDR3 loop spans 16 amino acids. With V trimmed by 6 bases and J by 7 bases, 11 bases remained unmatched. CDR3 residues: CASRRGAGQGSGELFF. CDR3 DNA sequence: TGTGCCAGCAGGAGAGGGGCGGGACAGGGGAGCGGGGAGCTGTTTTTT.

The chain recombines TRBV6-2 or TRBV6-3 with TRBJ2-4; tentative D call: TRBD2 (6 bases). The V gene lost 2 bases and the J gene lost 0 bases, with 8 bases spanning the gap. The CDR3 runs to 15 residues. From germline, CDR1 is MNHEY and CDR2 SVGEGT. CDR3: CASSYEGLAKNIQYF. CDR3 coding DNA: TGTGCCAGCAGTTACGAGGGACTAGCCAAAAACATTCAGTACTTC.

As for this clonotype: The junction shows a germline mismatch at one end, possibly a read error. The chain is built from TRBV12-3 or TRBV12-4 and TRBJ2-3; 11 bases match TRBD2. The CDR3 contains 16 residues. The CDR3 spells CASSLPSGGRTDTEYF. The CDR3 coding sequence is TGTGCCAGCAGTTTACCTAGCGGGGGGCGCACAGATACGGAGTATTTT.

DNA of the CDR3: TGCGCCAGCAGCTCCCGCGGAAGCGGGGGAGGCGGAGAGACCCAGTACTTC. Its translation: CASSSRGSGGGGETQYF. The chain combines TRBV5-1 with TRBJ2-5; 8 bases line up with TRBD2. The CDR3 extends over 17 amino acids. The germline V gene encodes CDR1 SGHRS and CDR2 YFSETQ. With V trimmed by 3 bases and J by 4 bases, 14 bases remained unmatched.

The chain uses TRBV25-1 and TRBJ1-2; D call uncertain. Trimming left V 4 bases short and J 1 base short, with 13 bases between. Germline loops: CDR1 MGHDK, CDR2 SYGVNS. This CDR3 spans 15 amino acids. The chain's CDR3 is CASSGPSGYNYGYTF. CDR3 bases: TGTGCCAGCAGTGGCCCCTCGGGGTATAACTATGGCTACACCTTC.

This clonotype was recorded a few times. The chain has TRBV2 and TRBJ1-4, with 8 bases that match TRBD1. CDR1 and CDR2 from the germline V gene are SNHLY and FYNNEI. This CDR3 contains 15 residues. V lost 10 bases, J lost 3 bases, and 10 bases stayed unmatched. The CDR3 coding sequence is TGTGCCACCAAGGACAGGGCTCAGCCTAATGAAAAACTGTTTTTT. Amino acids: CATKDRAQPNEKLFF.

The chain combines TRBV9 with TRBJ2-3; 9 bases agree with TRBD2. CDR1 is SGDLS, CDR2 YYNGEE, per germline. The trim removed 4 bases at V and 4 bases at J, leaving 13 bases unmatched. The CDR3 runs 17 residues. CDR3 nucleotides: TGTGCCAGCAGCTCTAGCGGGGCGGGGGGACCCGCAGATACGCAGTATTTT. Protein sequence: CASSSSGAGGPADTQYF.

This clonotype was counted many times. Sequence at one end of the junction differs from germline and may be a read error. The V call is TRBV5-1, the J call TRBJ2-2; 9 bases line up with TRBD1. Germline V CDR1 and CDR2: SGHRS, YFSETQ. This CDR3 contains 15 residues. The CDR3 sequence: CDSKKQGARNGELFF. The CDR3 nucleotides read TGCGACAGCAAGAAACAGGGGGCGCGAAACGGGGAGCTGTTTTTT. Drawing the rest from reference TRBV5-1 and TRBJ2-2, the complete variable domain is KAGVTQTPRYLIKTRGQQVTLSCSPISGHRSVSWYQQTPGQGLQFLFEYFSETQRNKGNFPGRFSGRQFSNSRSEMNVSTLELGDSALYLCDSKKQGARNGELFFGEGSRLTVL.

The chain uses TRBV7-9 and TRBJ2-1, with 11 bases matching TRBD2. After removal of 8 bases from V and 6 bases from J, the junction contained 3 bases not matched to a gene. The CDR3 is made up of 13 amino acids. Germline V lookup: CDR1 SEHNR, CDR2 FQNEAQ (reference sequence). CDR3 residues: CASSTSGVNEQFF. In DNA form, the CDR3 reads TGTGCCAGCTCGACTAGCGGGGTCAATGAGCAGTTCTTC.

Many counts were recorded for this clonotype. The rearrangement joins TRBV5-6 to TRBJ1-4, with D possibly TRBD1 on 5 matching bases. Trimming took off 4 bases at V and 0 bases at J, with 13 bases between the two ends. The CDR3 extends over 16 amino acids. Germline loops: CDR1 SGHDT, CDR2 YYEEEE. The CDR3 is CASSAYRLSTNEKLFF. The DNA of the CDR3 is TGTGCCAGCAGCGCTTACAGGCTTTCAACTAATGAAAAACTGTTTTTT.

This clonotype was observed a handful of times. The chain couples TRBV6-1 to TRBJ2-7; the D is unclear. CDR1 MNHNS and CDR2 SASEGT come from the germline V gene. V lost 8 bases and J 4 bases, leaving 15 bases between the germline ends. The CDR3 spans 13 residues. CDR3 in amino acids: CASPPDIPYEQYF. The CDR3 region has the DNA TGTGCCAGCCCCCCCGACATCCCGTACGAGCAGTACTTC.

This clonotype was seen a few times. V usage is TRBV6-2 or TRBV6-3 and J usage is TRBJ2-1; D is uncertain. Trimming pared 2 bases from V and 0 bases from J, leaving 11 bases between. This CDR3 contains 16 residues. Germline V gene lookup returns CDR1 MNHEY and CDR2 SVGEGT. The CDR3 reads CASSYRETPSYNEQFF. In DNA, the CDR3 is TGTGCCAGCAGTTACCGAGAGACCCCCTCCTACAATGAGCAGTTCTTC.

This clonotype was seen more than once but under ten times. The chain carries TRBV15 and TRBJ1-1, with D unresolved. V was shortened by 0 bases and J by 11 bases, with 10 bases between the two germline ends. The CDR3 has 12 amino acids. In germline, CDR1 is LNHNV, CDR2 YYDKDF (reference sequence). The CDR3 loop reads CATSRDQQRAFF. The CDR3 DNA sequence: TGTGCCACCAGCAGAGATCAACAACGGGCTTTCTTT.

As to this clonotype: One base away lies a much larger clone, so this may be a sequencing read error. The V gene is TRBV5-1, the J gene TRBJ2-7; tentatively, D is TRBD1 or TRBD2 (5 bases each). The germline gives CDR1 SGHRS, CDR2 YFSETQ. The CDR3 contains 13 residues. The CDR3: CASSLGEGYERYF. The CDR3 DNA reads TGCGCCAGCAGCTTAGGCGAGGGGTACGAGCGGTACTTC.

This clonotype occurred a few times. The chain joins TRBV7-9 to TRBJ1-5, with D possibly matching TRBD1 (5 bases). Germline loops: CDR1 SEHNR, CDR2 FQNEAQ (reference sequence). The CDR3 has 15 residues. V dropped 7 bases and J dropped 3 bases, with 16 bases sitting between them. In nucleotides, the CDR3 is TGTGCCAGCACCCCCTCCGGGGGAGCCAATCAGCCCCAGCATTTT. Translating it yields CASTPSGGANQPQHF.

This clonotype appeared a few times. V usage is TRBV5-1 and J usage is TRBJ2-7, with 9 positions matching TRBD1. The CDR3 runs 14 residues. The germline V gene has CDR1 SGHRS and CDR2 YFSETQ. V was clipped by 7 bases and J by 7 bases; unmatched bases: 12. CDR3 loop: CASLAGQGPWEQYF. Here the CDR3 DNA reads TGCGCCAGCTTGGCGGGACAGGGTCCTTGGGAGCAGTACTTC.

The chain recombines TRBV11-2 with TRBJ1-1; D is ambiguous. V was shortened by 5 bases and J by 1 base, with 8 bases between the two germline ends. CDR1 and CDR2 (germline): SGHAT, FQNNGV. The length of the CDR3 is 13 residues. The DNA for the CDR3 is TGTGCCAGCAGCCCCAAGTCGAACACTGAAGCTTTCTTT. This translates into CASSPKSNTEAFF.

This clonotype occurred many times. This chain joins TRBV7-9 and TRBJ1-6, with a possible D match to TRBD1 (5 bases). From germline, CDR1 is SEHNR and CDR2 FQNEAQ (reference sequence). This CDR3 region has 13 residues. With 1 base removed from V and 8 bases from J, the gap between germline ends came to 6 bases. CDR3 DNA: TGTGCCAGCAGCTTAGAAGGGGATTCACCCCTCCACTTT. Translated, it gives CASSLEGDSPLHF. Using reference TRBV7-9 and TRBJ1-6 for the parts outside the CDR3, the full variable domain is DTGVSQNPRHKITKRGQNVTFRCDPISEHNRLYWYRQTLGQGPEFLTYFQNEAQLEKSRLLSDRFSAERPKGSFSTLEIQRTEQGDSAMYLCASSLEGDSPLHFGNGTRLTVT.

The chain carries TRBV28 and TRBJ2-4; D gene uncertain. There are 15 residues in the CDR3. Deletions cut 6 bases from V and 0 bases from J, with 12 bases between. Germline CDR1 is MDHEN and CDR2 is SYDVKM. The CDR3 sequence: CASSRHHGAKNIQYF. The CDR3 DNA is TGTGCCAGCAGCAGACATCATGGAGCCAAAAACATTCAGTACTTC.

This clonotype was observed a few times. The chain links TRBV6-2 or TRBV6-3 to TRBJ1-2; D ambiguous. The CDR3 sequence is 8 residues long. Germline-derived CDR1 and CDR2 are MNHEY and SVGEGT. The V gene lost 8 bases and the J gene lost 8 bases, with 3 bases spanning the gap. The CDR3 coding sequence is TGTGCCAGCGGGGGCTACACCTTC. Protein product: CASGGYTF.

This clonotype was observed a handful of times. The V gene is TRBV14, the J gene TRBJ1-4, with 10 positions matching TRBD1. J lost 8 bases, V lost 6 bases, and 9 bases had no gene match. Looked up from germline, CDR1 is SGHDN and CDR2 is FVKESK. The CDR3 is 15 residues long. CDR3 nucleotides: TGTGCCAGCAGTTTTGACAGGGGGCGACGAGAAAAACTGTTTTTT. Protein: CASSFDRGRREKLFF.

This clonotype was seen a few times. The V call is TRBV7-2, the J call TRBJ1-2, with D perhaps TRBD1 (6 bases). This CDR3 is built from 14 residues. Trimming took 4 bases from V and 7 from J, leaving 16 bases between them. Germline CDR1 is SGHTA and CDR2 is FQGNSA. CDR3 coding DNA: TGTGCCAGCAGCTACGGGGGCAGGAAGGGTGGCTACACCTTC. Translation gives CASSYGGRKGGYTF.

The J gene is TRBJ1-1, the V gene TRBV2, with D possibly TRBD1 on 5 matching bases. V lost 1 base, J lost 6 bases, and 15 bases lay in between. In germline, CDR1 is SNHLY, CDR2 FYNNEI. CDR3 length: 15 residues. The CDR3 loop reads CASSEGAGWMAEAFF. CDR3 DNA sequence: TGTGCCAGCAGTGAAGGGGCAGGGTGGATGGCTGAAGCTTTCTTT. Combining the CDR3 with reference TRBV2 and TRBJ1-1 gives the whole variable domain EPEVTQTPSHQVTQMGQEVILRCVPISNHLYFYWYRQILGQKVEFLVSFYNNEISEKSEIFDDQFSVERPDGSNFTLKIRSTKLEDSAMYFCASSEGAGWMAEAFFGQGTRLTVV.

This chain connects TRBV20-1 to TRBJ1-2; 8 nucleotides match TRBD1. CDR3 length: 12 amino acids. The V segment lost 6 bases and the J segment 8 bases; nucleotides outside the gene matches: 8. The V gene's germline CDR1 is DFQATT and CDR2 SNEGSKA (reference sequence). The chain's CDR3 is CSAQVQGAGYTF. CDR3 sequence (DNA): TGCAGTGCCCAGGTGCAGGGGGCAGGCTACACCTTC.

The V and J genes are TRBV2 and TRBJ2-1; no reliable D call. The CDR3 runs to 13 residues. The ends were cut back, 6 bases at V and 9 bases at J, with 15 bases in the middle. CDR1 SNHLY and CDR2 FYNNEI come from the germline V gene. This chain's CDR3 is CASRADRTGEQFF. CDR3 nucleotides: TGTGCCAGCAGGGCCGACCGGACGGGTGAGCAGTTCTTC.

This chain connects TRBV4-2 to TRBJ1-1, with a possible D match to TRBD1 (6 bases). Germline assignment: CDR1 LGHNA and CDR2 YNFKEQ. V dropped 1 base and J dropped 2 bases, with 14 bases sitting between them. The CDR3 consists of 16 residues. The CDR3 DNA sequence: TGTGCCAGCAGCCAAGGCTCGGGACATGATAACACTGAAGCTTTCTTT. It yields the protein CASSQGSGHDNTEAFF.